Shown below are 30 T cell receptor beta chains from a single sample sequenced in a study of cytomegalovirus exposure and HLA in healthy donors. The study ran its PCR with 60 Vbeta and 13 Jbeta primers. TCRdb keeps only in-frame clones here, not all; method: immunoSEQ multiplex PCR. The data show some 250,000 clones, 82% seen once. The specimen sequenced was PBMCs. The receptors were sampled from a woman in her 40s in good health and CMV-seropositive.

This rearrangement joins TRBV4-1 to TRBJ2-2; 13 nucleotides line up with TRBD2. From germline, CDR1 is MGHRA and CDR2 YSYEKL. The CDR3 is made up of 18 amino acids. Unmatched junction bases numbered 8, after V lost 2 bases and J lost 5 bases. DNA of the CDR3: TGCGCCAGCAGCCAATTACTAGCGGGGGGGCTAGGGACCGGGGAGCTGTTTTTT. Translation gives CASSQLLAGGLGTGELFF.

The chain links TRBV11-3 to TRBJ2-1, with 12 positions matching TRBD2. With V trimmed by 1 base and J by 6 bases, 4 bases remained unmatched. CDR3 length: 16 amino acids. Germline values: CDR1 SGHNT, CDR2 YENEEA. CDR3 nucleotides: TGTGCCAGCAGCTTAGGCTCACTAGCGGGAGGCAATGAGCAGTTCTTC. This translates into CASSLGSLAGGNEQFF.

J is TRBJ2-5 and V is TRBV7-2; 7 bases align to TRBD2. Germline V gene lookup returns CDR1 SGHTA and CDR2 FQGNSA. The V segment lost 7 bases and the J segment 3 bases; nucleotides outside the gene matches: 14. The CDR3 consists of 16 residues. The CDR3 sequence: CASIFQAGGGEETQYF. For the CDR3, the DNA is TGTGCCAGCATTTTTCAAGCCGGCGGGGGTGAAGAGACCCAGTACTTC. Looking up the rest from reference TRBV7-2 and TRBJ2-5 gives the full variable domain: GAGVSQSPSNKVTEKGKDVELRCDPISGHTALYWYRQSLGQGLEFLIYFQGNSAPDKSGLPSDRFSAERTGGSVSTLTIQRTQQEDSAVYLCASIFQAGGGEETQYFGPGTRLLVL.

V and J are TRBV5-1 and TRBJ1-1; D is undetermined. CDR1 is SGHRS, CDR2 YFSETQ, per germline. V lost 5 bases and J lost 4, with 15 bases in between. The CDR3 runs 14 residues. The CDR3: CASRTGFQITEAFF. CDR3 nucleotides: TGCGCCAGCAGAACGGGTTTCCAAATCACTGAAGCTTTCTTT.

The CDR3: CASTLSGQGRGGTEAFF. The CDR3 nucleotides read TGTGCCAGCACCCTCAGTGGACAGGGGCGTGGAGGCACTGAAGCTTTCTTT. The V gene is TRBV28, the J gene TRBJ1-1; 9 positions agree with TRBD1. After removal of 7 bases from V and 4 bases from J, the junction contained 16 bases not matched to a gene. Per germline, CDR1 MDHEN and CDR2 SYDVKM. The CDR3 consists of 17 residues. The full variable domain, its missing parts supplied by reference TRBV28 and TRBJ1-1, is DVKVTQSSRYLVKRTGEKVFLECVQDMDHENMFWYRQDPGLGLRLIYFSYDVKMKEKGDIPEGYSVSREKKERFSLILESASTNQTSMYLCASTLSGQGRGGTEAFFGQGTRLTVV.

The chain joins TRBV13 to TRBJ2-3, with 12 bases aligning to TRBD2. The CDR3 has 18 residues. J was trimmed by 4 bases and V by 2 bases; bases with no gene match: 10. Germline lookup yields CDR1 PRHDT and CDR2 FYEKMQ (reference sequence). For the CDR3, the DNA is TGTGCCAGCAGCTTATGGGCTAGCGGGGGGGCCCAGGCAGATACGCAGTATTTT. Amino acid sequence: CASSLWASGGAQADTQYF.

The chain couples TRBV11-2 to TRBJ1-2, with D possibly being TRBD1 (5 bases). The V end was cut by 4 bases, the J end by 8 bases, with 17 bases between. The V gene's germline CDR1 is SGHAT and CDR2 FQNNGV. This CDR3 region has 14 residues. The CDR3: CASSYTTAEGGYTF. The CDR3 DNA sequence: TGTGCCAGCAGCTACACGACAGCGGAGGGGGGCTACACCTTC.

The J gene is TRBJ1-2, the V gene TRBV6-4, with D unresolved. The germline V and J ends were trimmed by 9 bases and 3 bases, with 11 bases remaining between them. The length of the CDR3 is 12 residues. Germline V gene lookup returns CDR1 MRHNA and CDR2 SNTAGT. CDR3 sequence (DNA): TGTGCCAGGCAGACATCCTACTATGGCTACACCTTC. Amino acids: CARQTSYYGYTF.

The rearrangement joins TRBV7-3 to TRBJ2-1, with 12 bases lining up with TRBD1. V was clipped by 4 bases and J by 8 bases; unmatched bases: 6. The CDR3 is made up of 15 amino acids. The germline V gene has CDR1 SGHTA and CDR2 FQGTGA. DNA of the CDR3: TGTGCCAGCAGCTCCGGGACAGGGGGCAAATATGAGCAGTTCTTC. Its protein product is CASSSGTGGKYEQFF.

This clone has more than one count but fewer than ten. The rearrangement joins TRBV30 to TRBJ1-1, with unresolved D. Germline assignment: CDR1 GTSNPN and CDR2 SVGIG (reference sequence). Between the trimmed V and J ends, which lost 6 bases and 0 bases, there was a span of 11 bases. The CDR3 loop spans 13 amino acids. For the CDR3, the DNA is TGTGCCTGTGAAATGGAGGTGAACACTGAAGCTTTCTTT. Translation gives CACEMEVNTEAFF. The whole variable domain, filled in from reference TRBV30 and TRBJ1-1, reads SQTIHQWPATLVQPVGSPLSLECTVEGTSNPNLYWYRQAAGRGLQLLFYSVGIGQISSEVPQNLSASRPQDRQFILSSKKLLLSDSGFYLCACEMEVNTEAFFGQGTRLTVV.

The chain employs TRBV10-3 and TRBJ2-1; the match to TRBD2 covers 9 bases. The CDR3 contains 15 residues. Trimming took 3 bases from V and 6 from J; bases not matched to a gene: 6. Per the germline V gene, CDR1 is ENHRY and CDR2 is SYGVKD. The CDR3 DNA reads as TGTGCCATCAGTGAAGAACTAGCGGGTTCCAATGAGCAGTTCTTC. Translated: CAISEELAGSNEQFF.

This clone was seen a few times. The rearrangement joins TRBV9 to TRBJ2-5; D is perhaps TRBD2 (5 bases). The CDR3 covers 15 residues. Trimming left V 0 bases short and J 2 bases short, with 11 bases between. Germline values: CDR1 SGDLS, CDR2 YYNGEE. CDR3 nucleotide sequence: TGTGCCAGCAGCGTAGTCTCGGGGAGACAAGAGACCCAGTACTTC. It is translated as CASSVVSGRQETQYF.

Only one count was recorded for this clone. The chain recombines TRBV5-1 with TRBJ1-2; tentative D call: TRBD1 (5 bases). Germline CDR1 reads SGHRS; CDR2 reads YFSETQ. V was shortened by 3 bases and J by 4 bases, with 10 bases between the two germline ends. The CDR3 loop spans 13 amino acids. In DNA, the CDR3 is TGCGCCAGCAGCTCGGACAATCGCTATGGCTACACCTTC. Translating gives CASSSDNRYGYTF.

This clone was counted only a few times. The rearrangement links TRBV4-3 to TRBJ2-7; possibly TRBD2 for D (5 bases). V was clipped by 3 bases and J by 4 bases, with 13 bases between them. The germline V gene encodes CDR1 LGHNA and CDR2 YSLEER. This CDR3 has 14 amino acids. This chain's CDR3 is CASSHAGLGYEQYF. CDR3 in DNA: TGCGCCAGCAGCCATGCGGGCCTGGGGTACGAGCAGTACTTC.

CDR3 region: CAISKGGASTDTQYF. In nucleotides, the CDR3 is TGTGCCATCTCTAAGGGGGGGGCTAGCACAGATACGCAGTATTTT. This rearrangement joins TRBV10-3 to TRBJ2-3, with D possibly being TRBD2 (7 bases). The germline CDR1 and CDR2 sequences are ENHRY and SYGVKD. This CDR3 has 15 residues. V lost 8 bases and J lost 0, with 15 bases in between.

The J gene is TRBJ1-1, the V gene TRBV7-2; D is undetermined. In germline, CDR1 is SGHTA, CDR2 FQGNSA. V lost 2 bases, J lost 3 bases, and 10 bases lay in between. CDR3 length equals 14 residues. The chain's CDR3 is CASSLSGSDTEAFF. The DNA of the CDR3 is TGTGCCAGCAGCTTATCAGGTTCAGACACTGAAGCTTTCTTT.

The V and J genes are TRBV4-1 and TRBJ1-4; no definite D call. This CDR3 contains 16 residues. The V gene's germline CDR1 is MGHRA and CDR2 YSYEKL. V was clipped by 0 bases and J by 5 bases, with 13 bases between them. CDR3 bases: TGCGCCAGCAGCCAAGACGGTGAGGGCTTCAATGAAAAACTGTTTTTT. Translating it yields CASSQDGEGFNEKLFF.

V and J are TRBV5-4 and TRBJ2-1; TRBD2 matches at 10 bases. CDR1 is SGHNT and CDR2 is YYREEE in the germline V gene (reference sequence). The CDR3 extends over 18 amino acids. J gave up 2 bases and V 1 base, and 9 bases lay outside the gene matches. The chain's CDR3 is CASSLYPLAGVTYNEQFF. DNA for the CDR3: TGTGCCAGCAGCTTGTACCCTCTAGCGGGGGTAACCTACAATGAGCAGTTCTTC. The full variable domain, rest sourced from reference TRBV5-4 and TRBJ2-1, is ETGVTQSPTHLIKTRGQQVTLRCSSQSGHNTVSWYQQALGQGPQFIFQYYREEENGRGNFPPRFSGLQFPNYSSELNVNALELDDSALYLCASSLYPLAGVTYNEQFFGPGTRLTVL.

This chain connects TRBV12-5 to TRBJ2-3, with 8 bases that match TRBD2. The CDR3 totals 17 residues. V shed 4 bases, J shed 2 bases, and the junction held 11 bases outside the gene matches. Germline V gene sequence: CDR1 LGHNT, CDR2 FRNRAP. The CDR3 DNA follows: TGTGCTAGTGGTTGGGGATACGGGAGGGGGGACACAGATACGCAGTATTTT. As protein: CASGWGYGRGDTDTQYF.

The rearrangement uses TRBV4-3 and TRBJ1-1, with D possibly being TRBD1 (5 bases). Trimming left V 1 base short and J 5 bases short, with 20 bases between. Germline V gene sequence: CDR1 LGHNA, CDR2 YSLEER. The CDR3 covers 17 residues. The CDR3 nucleotides read TGCGCCAGCAGCCAAGGTTCAACCTGGGACTCCCGGACTGAAGCTTTCTTT. Translation gives CASSQGSTWDSRTEAFF.

This chain links TRBV7-2 with TRBJ2-7, with TRBD2 matching over 11 bases. With V trimmed by 3 bases and J by 0 bases, 1 base remained unmatched. Per germline, CDR1 SGHTA and CDR2 FQGNSA. The CDR3 length is 15 residues. CDR3 in DNA: TGTGCCAGCAGCTTTACTAGCGGGAGCTCCTACGAGCAGTACTTC. Its translation is CASSFTSGSSYEQYF.

This chain joins TRBV19 and TRBJ1-1; unclear D gene. The germline V and J ends were trimmed by 3 bases and 1 base, with 6 bases remaining between them. The CDR3 contains 13 residues. Germline CDR1 and CDR2: LNHDA and SQIVND (reference sequence). In DNA form, the CDR3 reads TGTGCCAGTAGTATTCGCGCGAACACTGAAGCTTTCTTT. It encodes CASSIRANTEAFF. Combining the CDR3 with reference TRBV19 and TRBJ1-1 gives the whole variable domain DGGITQSPKYLFRKEGQNVTLSCEQNLNHDAMYWYRQDPGQGLRLIYYSQIVNDFQKGDIAEGYSVSREKKESFPLTVTSAQKNPTAFYLCASSIRANTEAFFGQGTRLTVV.

In regard to this clone: A read error may produce the germline difference seen at one junction end. The chain links TRBV7-9 to TRBJ1-4; 8 nucleotides align to TRBD1. The CDR3 is made up of 15 amino acids. The V gene's germline CDR1 is SEHNR and CDR2 FQNEAQ (reference sequence). The CDR3, as DNA: TGTTCCAGCAGCTTAGCGCAGGGGGCATCTGAAAAACTGTTTTTT. Protein: CSSSLAQGASEKLFF.

The V gene is TRBV7-9, the J gene TRBJ1-1; 7 nucleotides line up with TRBD1. V shed 0 bases, J shed 5 bases, and the junction held 3 bases outside the gene matches. CDR3 length: 14 residues. CDR1 and CDR2 from the germline V gene are SEHNR and FQNEAQ (reference sequence). CDR3 coding DNA: TGTGCCAGCAGCTTAGCACAGGGGAGGACTGAAGCTTTCTTT. This sequence encodes CASSLAQGRTEAFF.

As regards this clone: Sequence at one end of the junction differs from germline and may be a read error. The rearrangement joins TRBV7-9 to TRBJ1-1; unclear D gene. CDR1 and CDR2 (germline): SEHNR, FQNEAQ (reference sequence). This CDR3 contains 12 residues. CDR3 amino acids: CSSSPSSTEAFF. In DNA form, the CDR3 reads TGTTCCAGCAGCCCCTCTAGTACTGAAGCTTTCTTT. Supplemented by reference TRBV7-9 and TRBJ1-1, the full variable domain reads DTGVSQNPRHKITKRGQNVTFRCDPISEHNRLYWYRQTLGQGPEFLTYFQNEAQLEKSRLLSDRFSAERPKGSFSTLEIQRTEQGDSAMYLCSSSPSSTEAFFGQGTRLTVV.

The chain couples TRBV6-5 to TRBJ2-1; 7 positions agree with TRBD1. The germline gives CDR1 MNHEY, CDR2 SVGAGI. The J segment lost 4 bases and the V segment lost 6 bases, leaving 3 bases of the junction unmatched. This CDR3 contains 13 residues. CDR3 DNA sequence: TGTGCCAGCAGACGACAGGGTTACAATGAGCAGTTCTTC. It specifies CASRRQGYNEQFF.

The chain links TRBV6-1 to TRBJ1-2, with D possibly being TRBD1 (5 bases). This CDR3 spans 13 amino acids. Germline values: CDR1 MNHNS, CDR2 SASEGT. Trimming took 4 bases from V and 2 from J, leaving 8 bases between them. The CDR3 spells CASSVEGNYGYTF. DNA for the CDR3: TGTGCCAGCAGTGTGGAGGGGAACTATGGCTACACCTTC.

V is TRBV6-5 and J is TRBJ2-2; TRBD2 matches 7 bases. This CDR3 has 16 residues. Looked up from germline, CDR1 is MNHEY and CDR2 is SVGAGI. The V segment lost 2 bases and the J segment 6 bases; nucleotides outside the gene matches: 9. The CDR3 reads CASSYARAGRAGELFF. Written as DNA, the CDR3 is TGTGCCAGCAGTTACGCGAGGGCAGGGAGGGCCGGGGAGCTGTTTTTT.

The chain carries TRBV4-3 and TRBJ2-3, with 9 bases identical to TRBD2. Trimming cost V 0 bases and J 4 bases; bases outside gene matches: 11. The CDR3 runs to 18 residues. Germline V gene lookup returns CDR1 LGHNA and CDR2 YSLEER. CDR3 bases: TGCGCCAGCAGCCAAGATAGGCGAGTAGCGGGAGAGTCAGATACGCAGTATTTT. Residues: CASSQDRRVAGESDTQYF.

The gene calls are TRBV5-1 and TRBJ2-7, with D possibly TRBD2 on 5 matching bases. The germline V gene encodes CDR1 SGHRS and CDR2 YFSETQ. V lost 5 bases to trimming and J lost 0 bases, with 18 bases between them. This CDR3 is built from 16 residues. CDR3 amino acids: CASRREMRESSYEQYF. The CDR3 nucleotides are TGCGCCAGCAGGAGGGAAATGAGGGAGAGCTCCTACGAGCAGTACTTC. Supplemented by reference TRBV5-1 and TRBJ2-7, the full variable domain reads KAGVTQTPRYLIKTRGQQVTLSCSPISGHRSVSWYQQTPGQGLQFLFEYFSETQRNKGNFPGRFSGRQFSNSRSEMNVSTLELGDSALYLCASRREMRESSYEQYFGPGTRLTVT.